The clone carrying this T cell receptor beta chain showed up many times. What it binds is not known. V gave up 6 bases and J gave up 0 bases; unmatched junction bases: 4. The CDR3 totals 15 residues. Germline CDR1 is LGHNT and CDR2 is FRNRAP. This sample is part of a study of CD8 T cells in ankylosing spondylitis. Study conclusions and caveats: A motif of 7 or 8 highly homologous TCR beta variants was seen as apparently characteristic of ankylosing spondylitis blood. Earlier literature documents some of the motif variants in reactive arthritis synovial fluid and blood. Matched ankylosing spondylitis synovial fluid reportedly contained a significantly enriched population of disease-linked clones.

Quantitative barcoded 5'-RACE was used to prepare TCR beta libraries. TCRdb re-called the 5' RACE reads with MiXCR, one entry per CDR3 protein. Among approximately 200,000 distinct CDR3 sequences listed, 10% to 15% were seen once. V is TRBV12-5 and J is TRBJ2-3; the match to TRBD2 covers 9 bases. Material for sequencing was blood, either unsorted or a sorted T cell fraction (not recorded which). The receptor's source is a female donor with ankylosing spondylitis or in good health (not recorded which). The DNA of the CDR3 is TGTGCTAGTGGCCTAGCGGGGCTAAGCACAGATACGCAGTATTTT. It yields the protein CASGLAGLSTDTQYF.